The rows below give T cell receptor beta chains drawn from one sample of a study of regulatory T cells in long-lasting Graves disease. One entry per CDR3 protein, called by TCRdb with MiXCR from the multiplex PCR reads. Of roughly 430,000 distinct CDR3 sequences detected, over 20% appear once; the ten largest clones hold around an eighth. The starting material was peripheral blood mononuclear cells (PBMCs), obtained when the disease was refractory, from a patient treated with antithyroid drugs. These TCRs come from a female donor with Graves disease. The CDR3 runs from the conserved cysteine through the conserved F or W.

v_gene	j_gene	CDR3aa
TRBV6-1	TRBJ2-2	CASSNYRGPSTGELFF
TRBV30	TRBJ1-6	CAGGTGNSPLHF
TRBV25-1	TRBJ1-5	CASSDLPGNQPQHF
TRBV5-8	TRBJ2-5	CASSLGTSYEQETQYF
TRBV11-1	TRBJ1-5	CASSYPRGVHSNQPQHF
TRBV2	TRBJ2-5	CASRGWGETQYF
TRBV4-1	TRBJ2-5	CASSARGVGTQYF
TRBV11-3	TRBJ2-7	CASSLENRGFHEQYF
TRBV27	TRBJ1-1	CASQAWDTEAFF
TRBV24-1	TRBJ2-5	CATSDLIAGQETQYF
TRBV10-2	TRBJ2-7	CASSDGLRPSYEQYF
TRBV28	TRBJ2-6	CASSSVGGHSSGANVLTF
TRBV10-2	TRBJ2-2	CASSGGRARDTGELFF
TRBV5-1	TRBJ2-7	CASSFLSETYEQYF
TRBV15	TRBJ2-7	CATSDPGFTYYEQYF
TRBV12-3/TRBV12-4	TRBJ2-3	CASSLSPSGHTDTQYF
TRBV2	TRBJ2-7	CASTRTSGSFTYEQYF
TRBV10-3	TRBJ2-7	CAIAKQGAPYEQYF
TRBV19	TRBJ1-1	CASSIPLGQGSTEAFF
TRBV7-8	TRBJ2-7	CASSSPADWSSYEQYF
TRBV9	TRBJ1-1	CASSSRTGLNTEAFF
TRBV11-3	TRBJ2-2	CASSLVKAGELFF
TRBV28	TRBJ2-7	CASSTRGTVEYEQYF
TRBV2	TRBJ2-1	CASSETGDRANEQFF
TRBV11-2	TRBJ2-7	CASSSGSGLSSYEQYF
TRBV20-1	TRBJ1-6	CSAREGQTYNSPLHF
TRBV12-3/TRBV12-4	TRBJ2-3	CASSPMPSSDTQYF